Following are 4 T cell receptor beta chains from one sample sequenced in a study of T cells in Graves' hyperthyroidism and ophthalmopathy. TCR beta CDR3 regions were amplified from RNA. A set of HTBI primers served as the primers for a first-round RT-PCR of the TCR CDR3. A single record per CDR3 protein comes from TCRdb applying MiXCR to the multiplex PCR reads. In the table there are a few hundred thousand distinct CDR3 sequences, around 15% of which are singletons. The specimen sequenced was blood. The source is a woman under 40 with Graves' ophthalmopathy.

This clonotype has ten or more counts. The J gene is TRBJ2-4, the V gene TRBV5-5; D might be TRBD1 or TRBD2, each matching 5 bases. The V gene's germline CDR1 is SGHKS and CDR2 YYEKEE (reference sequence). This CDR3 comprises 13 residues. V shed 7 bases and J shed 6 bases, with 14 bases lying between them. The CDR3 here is CASEPGPLNIQYF. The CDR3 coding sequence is TGTGCCAGCGAACCGGGACCTCTAAACATTCAGTACTTC.

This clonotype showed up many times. The CDR3 here is CSARGGQGNNSPLHF. Written as DNA, the CDR3 is TGCAGTGCTAGAGGTGGACAGGGCAATAATTCACCCCTCCACTTT. The chain has TRBV20-1 and TRBJ1-6; 8 bases map to TRBD1. Germline V gives CDR1 DFQATT, CDR2 SNEGSKA (reference sequence). The CDR3 sequence is 15 residues long. V was pared by 1 base and J by 5 bases, with 4 bases of the junction left unmatched.

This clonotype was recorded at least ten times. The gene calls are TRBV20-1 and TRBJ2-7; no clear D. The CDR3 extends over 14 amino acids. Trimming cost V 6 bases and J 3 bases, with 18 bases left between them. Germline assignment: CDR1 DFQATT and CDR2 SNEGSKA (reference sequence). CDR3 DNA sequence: TGCAGTGCCCCATCCCCGTACAGTAACTACGAGCAGTACTTC. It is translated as CSAPSPYSNYEQYF.

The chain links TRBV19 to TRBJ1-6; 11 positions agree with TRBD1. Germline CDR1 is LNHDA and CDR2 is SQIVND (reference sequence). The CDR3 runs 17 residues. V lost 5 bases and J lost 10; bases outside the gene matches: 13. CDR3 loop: CASSLIPTGTGGSPLHF. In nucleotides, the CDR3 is TGTGCCAGTAGTCTTATACCCACCGGGACAGGGGGATCACCCCTCCACTTT.